The 15 T cell receptor beta chains reported below all come from one sample, sequenced in a study of Ad26.COV2.S vaccination and SARS-CoV-2 variants. Documented treatment: roughly 18 received Ad26.COV2.S at low or high dose, single or two shots; about 5 received placebo; per-sample allocation not given. Sampling was done on day 63 after the first vaccine or placebo injection. The table came from immunoSEQ multiplex PCR; TCRdb's copy has only in-frame clones and leaves some out. Of 350,000 to 450,000 clones listed, about 83% were seen once; the top ten hold 7% to 9.5%. The source material was peripheral blood, sampled in a trial of Ad26.COV2.S vaccine versus placebo. These receptors all stem from a person between 18 and 60 years old who received the Ad26.COV2.S COVID-19 vaccine or a placebo.

The J gene is TRBJ1-1, the V gene TRBV28; no clear D gene. This CDR3 is 15 amino acids long. Looked up from germline, CDR1 is MDHEN and CDR2 is SYDVKM. The V gene lost 4 bases and the J gene lost 4 bases, with 16 bases spanning the gap. CDR3 bases: TGTGCCAGCAGTTCCCCCACTGGGTGGGTCACTGAAGCTTTCTTT. Its translation is CASSSPTGWVTEAFF.

CDR3: CASSLAKGQPQHF. CDR3 DNA sequence: TGCGCCAGCAGCTTGGCCAAGGGTCAGCCCCAGCATTTT. V usage is TRBV5-1 and J usage is TRBJ1-5, with no clear D. The V end was cut by 0 bases, the J end by 6 bases, with 7 bases between. The CDR3 loop spans 13 amino acids. CDR1 SGHRS and CDR2 YFSETQ come from the germline V gene.

V usage is TRBV5-6 and J usage is TRBJ1-2; TRBD1 matches at 12 bases. V was clipped by 4 bases and J by 8 bases; unmatched bases: 6. There are 14 residues in the CDR3. CDR1 SGHDT and CDR2 YYEEEE come from the germline V gene. CDR3 nucleotide sequence: TGTGCCAGCAGCCGGGGGGACAGGGGGCGAGGCTACACCTTC. It codes for CASSRGDRGRGYTF.

The chain joins TRBV11-3 to TRBJ2-3; D unresolved. CDR3 length equals 15 residues. V dropped 1 base and J dropped 1 base, with 9 bases sitting between them. Germline lookup yields CDR1 SGHNT and CDR2 YENEEA. CDR3 protein: CASSLVPHRTDTQYF. The CDR3 DNA reads TGTGCCAGCAGCTTAGTCCCACATCGCACAGATACGCAGTATTTT.

This chain joins TRBV5-6 and TRBJ1-5, with a possible D match to TRBD1 (5 bases). This CDR3 contains 13 residues. Germline V CDR1 and CDR2: SGHDT, YYEEEE. Trimming took off 3 bases at V and 9 bases at J, with 13 bases between the two ends. The CDR3: CASSWGWGGPQHF. The CDR3 coding sequence is TGTGCCAGCAGCTGGGGCTGGGGTGGGCCCCAGCATTTT. The whole variable domain, remainder taken from reference TRBV5-6 and TRBJ1-5, is DAGVTQSPTHLIKTRGQQVTLRCSPKSGHDTVSWYQQALGQGPQFIFQYYEEEERQRGNFPDRFSGHQFPNYSSELNVNALLLGDSALYLCASSWGWGGPQHFGDGTRLSIL.

The chain combines TRBV10-1 with TRBJ2-7; TRBD2 matches 12 bases. Trimming cost V 9 bases and J 0 bases; bases outside gene matches: 18. Germline values: CDR1 WNHNN, CDR2 SYGVQD (reference sequence). The CDR3 is 19 amino acids. CDR3 nucleotides: TGCGCCAGTCTCCTTCTTCTAGCGGGAGGGAAAAAAGGCTCCTACGAGCAGTACTTC. Protein product: CASLLLLAGGKKGSYEQYF.

The rearrangement links TRBV6-6 to TRBJ1-5; D gene ambiguous. The V end lost 2 bases, the J end lost 4 bases, and 6 bases lay between the germline ends. Germline lookup yields CDR1 MNHNY and CDR2 SVGAGI (reference sequence). The CDR3 length is 13 residues. The CDR3 region has the DNA TGTGCCAGCAGTTACGGTAGGAATCAGCCCCAGCATTTT. As protein: CASSYGRNQPQHF.

J is TRBJ1-4 and V is TRBV9; D is uncertain. CDR1 and CDR2 from the germline V gene are SGDLS and YYNGEE. The CDR3 spans 17 residues. Trimming took 0 bases from V and 8 from J, leaving 20 bases between them. The CDR3 reads CASSVEGTSRSGEKLFF. CDR3 sequence (DNA): TGTGCCAGCAGCGTAGAGGGCACCTCCCGTTCGGGGGAAAAACTGTTTTTT.

This chain links TRBV29-1 with TRBJ2-7; D is uncertain. The CDR3 runs to 12 residues. Trimming stripped 5 bases from V and 6 bases from J, with 14 bases between. CDR1 and CDR2 (germline): SQVTM, ANQGSEA. Here the CDR3 DNA reads TGCAGCGTTCATAAAGGGTTTGGCGAGCAGTACTTC. This encodes CSVHKGFGEQYF.

The genes are TRBV19 and TRBJ2-7; 8 bases map to TRBD2. The CDR3 contains 15 residues. V lost 4 bases to trimming and J lost 5 bases; unmatched junction nucleotides: 10. Germline V gives CDR1 LNHDA, CDR2 SQIVND (reference sequence). CDR3 sequence reads: CASSTGGRMSHEQYF. In DNA, the CDR3 is TGTGCCAGTAGTACGGGGGGGCGAATGAGCCACGAGCAGTACTTC.

The chain joins TRBV7-2 to TRBJ2-7; no clear D. CDR1 is SGHTA and CDR2 is FQGNSA in the germline V gene. CDR3 length equals 11 residues. V lost 3 bases to trimming and J lost 4 bases, with 4 bases between them. CDR3 sequence (DNA): TGTGCCAGCAGCTTTCTTTACGAGCAGTACTTC. Translating gives CASSFLYEQYF.

The chain is built from TRBV12-3 or TRBV12-4 and TRBJ1-4; no definite D call. The CDR3 sequence is 13 residues long. Trimming pared 0 bases from V and 5 bases from J, leaving 4 bases between. Here the CDR3 reads CASSLAENEKLFF. The CDR3 DNA sequence: TGTGCCAGCAGTTTAGCGGAGAATGAAAAACTGTTTTTT.

The gene calls are TRBV19 and TRBJ1-3; possible D gene TRBD1, 6 bases. Trimming left V 1 base short and J 0 bases short, with 7 bases between. Germline CDR1 LNHDA, CDR2 SQIVND (reference sequence). This CDR3 has 15 amino acids. The CDR3 here is CASSIAGASGNTIYF. The CDR3 DNA reads TGTGCCAGTAGTATAGCGGGGGCCTCTGGAAACACCATATATTTT.

This clone showed up just a few times. V is TRBV6-1 and J is TRBJ1-5, with D possibly matching TRBD1 (6 bases). CDR1 MNHNS and CDR2 SASEGT come from the germline V gene. This CDR3 contains 16 residues. Trimming removed 2 bases from V and 4 bases from J, with 15 bases in between. CDR3 amino acids: CASSESAGEGNQPQHF. The CDR3 DNA reads as TGTGCCAGCAGTGAATCGGCAGGGGAAGGAAATCAGCCCCAGCATTTT.

V is TRBV5-1 and J is TRBJ1-1; 7 positions agree with TRBD1. With 4 bases clipped from V and 3 bases from J, the junction kept 3 bases outside the gene matches. This CDR3 contains 13 residues. CDR1 and CDR2 from the germline V gene are SGHRS and YFSETQ. CDR3 region: CASSPDRDTEAFF. The CDR3 DNA is TGCGCCAGCAGCCCCGACAGGGACACTGAAGCTTTCTTT.